The 28 T cell receptor beta chains given below trace back to one sample, sequenced in a study of beta chain features in type 1 diabetes. Regarding the study as a whole: Significant though moderate, a shortening of TCRB CDR3s appeared in all four CD4+ subsets of Type 1 diabetes patients.

Expressed TCRB transcripts were sequenced because the isolated RNA had all been reverse transcribed beforehand. Libraries were prepared by immunoSEQ multiplex PCR; TCRdb keeps only in-frame clonotypes and omits some of them. The table records hundreds of thousands of clones, over 13% of them present only once. These receptors' antigens are unknown. The specimen was naive CD4+ T cells from blood. Receptors originate from a man aged 18 to 35 with type 1 diabetes.

The chain has TRBV28 and TRBJ2-7, with TRBD2 matching 9 bases. The CDR3 sequence is 15 residues long. Trimming at V came to 5 bases and at J to 0 bases, leaving 5 bases not matched to a gene. Germline CDR1 is MDHEN and CDR2 is SYDVKM. CDR3 residues: CASSTASGNSYEQYF. The CDR3 DNA reads TGTGCCAGCAGTACCGCTAGCGGGAACTCCTACGAGCAGTACTTC.

The V and J genes are TRBV23-1 and TRBJ2-3; tentatively, D is TRBD1 or TRBD2 (5 bases each). TRBV23-1 is an ORF, and what it does is uncertain. Between the trimmed V and J ends, which lost 3 bases and 6 bases, there was a span of 25 bases. The CDR3 runs to 18 residues. CDR3: CASSHPRTRQRGYDTQYF. DNA of the CDR3: TGCGCCAGCAGTCACCCAAGAACCCGACAGAGAGGGTACGATACGCAGTATTTT.

Here the CDR3 DNA reads TGCGCCAGCAGCCCCCCGCAACAGCCGGAGCAGTACTTC. Protein: CASSPPQQPEQYF. V and J are TRBV5-1 and TRBJ2-7; no firm D call. The CDR3 sequence is 13 residues long. CDR1 and CDR2 from the germline V gene are SGHRS and YFSETQ. V shed 4 bases and J shed 7 bases, with 15 bases lying between them.

This clone was seen only a few times. The V gene is TRBV4-2, the J gene TRBJ2-5; TRBD2 aligns across 13 bases. V shed 2 bases and J 14 bases; nucleotides not matched to a gene: 14. Germline CDR1 is LGHNA and CDR2 is YNFKEQ. The length of the CDR3 is 16 residues. The CDR3 DNA follows: TGTGCCAGCAGCCAACGGATGTTCGGACTAGCGGGAGTGCACTACTTC. Amino acid sequence: CASSQRMFGLAGVHYF.

The J gene is TRBJ1-4, the V gene TRBV5-1; 7 bases fit TRBD1. V gave up 4 bases and J gave up 5 bases; unmatched junction bases: 8. Per germline, CDR1 SGHRS and CDR2 YFSETQ. The CDR3 consists of 15 residues. The CDR3 sequence is CASSGGTALNEKLFF. CDR3 sequence (DNA): TGCGCCAGCAGCGGAGGGACAGCCCTAAATGAAAAACTGTTTTTT.

This chain uses TRBV5-1 with TRBJ1-4, with TRBD1 matching over 8 bases. With 4 bases clipped from V and 5 bases from J, the junction kept 4 bases outside the gene matches. The CDR3 is 14 residues long. Germline assignment: CDR1 SGHRS and CDR2 YFSETQ. The CDR3 loop reads CASSTTGVNEKLFF. CDR3 DNA: TGCGCCAGCAGCACGACAGGGGTCAATGAAAAACTGTTTTTT.

This clone has a handful of counts. The gene calls are TRBV13 and TRBJ2-4; 8 nucleotides agree with TRBD1. The J segment lost 3 bases and the V segment lost 6 bases, leaving 16 bases of the junction unmatched. Germline V gene data show CDR1 as PRHDT and CDR2 as FYEKMQ (reference sequence). The CDR3 contains 18 residues. CDR3 sequence: CASSSRRTDRVSKNIQYF. In DNA, the CDR3 is TGTGCCAGCAGTTCGAGACGTACGGACAGGGTCAGCAAAAACATTCAGTACTTC.

The chain recombines TRBV7-2 with TRBJ2-3; D is undetermined. Germline assignment: CDR1 SGHTA and CDR2 FQGNSA. The V and J ends lost 9 bases and 0 bases respectively, with 16 bases between them. The CDR3 loop spans 15 amino acids. The CDR3 sequence is CASRMSVFSTDTQYF. CDR3 sequence (DNA): TGTGCCAGTAGGATGAGTGTATTTAGCACAGATACGCAGTATTTT.

This clone was recorded a few times. The genes are TRBV7-3 and TRBJ1-1, with D perhaps TRBD1 (5 bases). Germline values: CDR1 SGHTA, CDR2 FQGTGA. V was cut by 2 bases and J by 3 bases, with 10 bases left in between. This CDR3 has 14 residues. The CDR3, as DNA: TGTGCCAGCAGCTTAGTGGGACGCGACACTGAAGCTTTCTTT. This encodes CASSLVGRDTEAFF.

This clone has more than one count but fewer than ten. The V call is TRBV7-9, the J call TRBJ2-1, with D maybe TRBD2 (6 bases). This CDR3 is built from 15 residues. The germline gives CDR1 SEHNR, CDR2 FQNEAQ (reference sequence). V was clipped by 5 bases and J by 4 bases, with 15 bases between them. The DNA of the CDR3 is TGTGCCAGCAGCCCTAAAGGAGGGGTGTACAATGAGCAGTTCTTC. It specifies CASSPKGGVYNEQFF.

This clone was seen more than once but under ten times. The rearrangement joins TRBV30 to TRBJ1-1; TRBD1 might be the D (5 bases). Trimming pared 3 bases from V and 4 bases from J, leaving 15 bases between. The CDR3 is 14 residues long. Germline loops: CDR1 GTSNPN, CDR2 SVGIG (reference sequence). In nucleotides, the CDR3 is TGTGCCTGGAGGACGACAGTAAGGAGCACTGAAGCTTTCTTT. Protein product: CAWRTTVRSTEAFF.

This clone was detected only a few times. The chain is built from TRBV23-1 and TRBJ2-7; no definite D call. TRBV23-1 is classed as an ORF, of uncertain function. Between the trimmed V and J ends, which lost 0 bases and 0 bases, there was a span of 9 bases. The CDR3 loop spans 15 amino acids. This chain's CDR3 is CASSQSVRCSYEQYF. CDR3 nucleotides: TGCGCCAGCAGTCAATCCGTCCGGTGCTCCTACGAGCAGTACTTC.

The chain carries TRBV6-5 and TRBJ2-7; a weak D match, TRBD1 (5 bases). This CDR3 is built from 14 residues. V was trimmed by 1 base and J by 4 bases, leaving 11 bases between them. Germline assignment: CDR1 MNHEY and CDR2 SVGAGI. The CDR3 sequence is CASSYWGREYEQYF. DNA for the CDR3: TGTGCCAGCAGTTACTGGGGCAGGGAATACGAGCAGTACTTC.

Only a few counts were recorded for this clone. The chain carries TRBV5-1 and TRBJ2-3; weak D call: TRBD1 (6 bases). Per the germline V gene, CDR1 is SGHRS and CDR2 is YFSETQ. The ends were cut back, 5 bases at V and 5 bases at J, with 12 bases in the middle. The CDR3 is made up of 13 amino acids. The CDR3 nucleotides read TGCGCCAGCAGTTCCGAGGGGGTAGATACGCAGTATTTT. This encodes CASSSEGVDTQYF.

The V gene is TRBV5-1, the J gene TRBJ1-1; D call uncertain. The V gene lost 1 base and the J gene lost 1 base, with 5 bases spanning the gap. In germline, CDR1 is SGHRS, CDR2 YFSETQ. The CDR3 length is 13 residues. CDR3 nucleotides: TGCGCCAGCAGCTTGAAACCGAACACTGAAGCTTTCTTT. Its protein is CASSLKPNTEAFF.

This clone was detected ten times or more. This rearrangement joins TRBV16 to TRBJ1-3; D not resolved. CDR3 size: 13 residues. Germline V gene data show CDR1 as KGHSY and CDR2 as FQNENV. Trimming removed 2 bases from V and 3 bases from J, with 5 bases in between. The CDR3 nucleotides read TGTGCCAGCAGCCAACCTGTTGGAAACACCATATATTTT. Translated: CASSQPVGNTIYF. Supplemented by reference TRBV16 and TRBJ1-3, the full variable domain reads GEEVAQTPKHLVRGEGQKAKLYCAPIKGHSYVFWYQQVLKNEFKFLISFQNENVFDETGMPKERFSAKCLPNSPCSLEIQATKLEDSAVYFCASSQPVGNTIYFGEGSWLTVV.

Here the CDR3 reads CASSRVDTSYEQYF. The CDR3 coding sequence is TGTGCCAGCAGTCGAGTTGATACTTCCTACGAGCAGTACTTC. This sequence joins TRBV6-1 and TRBJ2-7; D is unresolved. Looked up from germline, CDR1 is MNHNS and CDR2 is SASEGT. CDR3 length equals 14 residues. V lost 5 bases to trimming and J lost 1 base, with 12 bases between them.

V and J are TRBV27 and TRBJ2-3; 8 nucleotides align to TRBD2. CDR3 length: 15 amino acids. The V gene end was trimmed by 4 bases and the J gene end by 8 bases; junction bases not matched to a gene: 11. CDR1 and CDR2 from the germline V gene are MNHEY and SMNVEV (reference sequence). The CDR3 nucleotides are TGTGCCAGCAGTTACCCAGCGGGCCGGGGGGGTACGCAGTATTTT. It codes for CASSYPAGRGGTQYF.

CDR3 DNA sequence: TGTGCCAGCAGTCACAGGGGACAATCCTACGAGCAGTACTTC. This encodes CASSHRGQSYEQYF. The chain is built from TRBV7-2 and TRBJ2-7; 7 nucleotides agree with TRBD1. In germline, CDR1 is SGHTA, CDR2 FQGNSA. This CDR3 is built from 14 residues. The V segment lost 6 bases and the J segment 1 base; nucleotides outside the gene matches: 6. The full variable domain, its missing parts supplied by reference TRBV7-2 and TRBJ2-7, is GAGVSQSPSNKVTEKGKDVELRCDPISGHTALYWYRQSLGQGLEFLIYFQGNSAPDKSGLPSDRFSAERTGGSVSTLTIQRTQQEDSAVYLCASSHRGQSYEQYFGPGTRLTVT.

The genes are TRBV4-1 and TRBJ1-5; D ambiguous. In germline, CDR1 is MGHRA, CDR2 YSYEKL. This CDR3 has 16 residues. With 1 base removed from V and 2 bases from J, the gap between germline ends came to 12 bases. The CDR3: CASSQAPAERNQPQHF. CDR3 bases: TGCGCCAGCAGCCAAGCCCCCGCAGAGCGCAATCAGCCCCAGCATTTT.

This chain links TRBV11-2 with TRBJ1-3; a weak D match, TRBD1 (6 bases). Trimming left V 5 bases short and J 8 bases short, with 16 bases between. This CDR3 spans 14 amino acids. Germline loops: CDR1 SGHAT, CDR2 FQNNGV. CDR3 bases: TGTGCCAGCAGCGCCCTGGGGGCATCGGACACCATATATTTT. This sequence encodes CASSALGASDTIYF. Full variable domain (remainder filled in from reference TRBV11-2 and TRBJ1-3): EAGVAQSPRYKIIEKRQSVAFWCNPISGHATLYWYQQILGQGPKLLIQFQNNGVVDDSQLPKDRFSAERLKGVDSTLKIQPAKLEDSAVYLCASSALGASDTIYFGEGSWLTVV.

The sample holds a few counts of this clone. The sample has other DNA sequences that encode this CDR3 too. The chain uses TRBV9 and TRBJ1-1; D is possibly TRBD1 (6 bases). Trimming took off 4 bases at V and 2 bases at J, with 12 bases between the two ends. Germline-derived CDR1 and CDR2 are SGDLS and YYNGEE. There are 14 residues in the CDR3. Written as DNA, the CDR3 is TGTGCCAGCAGCTCGCGGACAGCCAACACTGAAGCTTTCTTT. Translation gives CASSSRTANTEAFF.

To note about this clone: This sample includes further DNA sequences coding for the same CDR3. The chain employs TRBV5-1 and TRBJ2-5; D gene unclear. V lost 4 bases to trimming and J lost 5 bases, with 9 bases between them. The CDR3 spans 12 residues. Looked up from germline, CDR1 is SGHRS and CDR2 is YFSETQ. The CDR3 spells CASSLMTETQYF. The DNA for the CDR3 is TGCGCCAGCAGCCTTATGACGGAGACCCAGTACTTC. Supplemented by reference TRBV5-1 and TRBJ2-5, the full variable domain reads KAGVTQTPRYLIKTRGQQVTLSCSPISGHRSVSWYQQTPGQGLQFLFEYFSETQRNKGNFPGRFSGRQFSNSRSEMNVSTLELGDSALYLCASSLMTETQYFGPGTRLLVL.

The chain employs TRBV19 and TRBJ2-7; no firm D call. CDR1 is LNHDA, CDR2 SQIVND, per germline (reference sequence). CDR3 length: 14 residues. With 3 bases removed from V and 3 bases from J, the gap between germline ends came to 12 bases. The CDR3 nucleotides read TGTGCCAGTAGTATCAGGTACGGATTCTACGAGCAGTACTTC. Its protein is CASSIRYGFYEQYF.

The chain uses TRBV6-1 and TRBJ2-7; possibly TRBD2 for D (5 bases). Germline CDR1 is MNHNS and CDR2 is SASEGT. This CDR3 has 11 amino acids. V shed 7 bases and J shed 2 bases, with 6 bases lying between them. CDR3 sequence (DNA): TGTGCCAGCATGAGGGCCTACGAGCAGTACTTC. Translation gives CASMRAYEQYF.

This clone appeared a few times. CDR3: CASRLTGVGTGELFF. In nucleotides, the CDR3 is TGTGCCAGCAGGCTTACAGGGGTTGGCACCGGGGAGCTGTTTTTT. V gene TRBV28 combines with J gene TRBJ2-2, with 7 positions matching TRBD1. In germline, CDR1 is MDHEN, CDR2 SYDVKM. The V segment lost 6 bases and the J segment 4 bases; nucleotides outside the gene matches: 8. The CDR3 has 15 amino acids.

The chain recombines TRBV29-1 with TRBJ2-2, with 7 bases that match TRBD1. From germline, CDR1 is SQVTM and CDR2 ANQGSEA. The V gene end was trimmed by 6 bases and the J gene end by 0 bases; junction bases not matched to a gene: 7. The CDR3 has 15 residues. For the CDR3, the DNA is TGCAGCGTAGCTCCGGGACAGTCGAACACCGGGGAGCTGTTTTTT. Translated: CSVAPGQSNTGELFF.

This clone was counted between two and nine times. V and J are TRBV5-1 and TRBJ2-1; tentatively, D is TRBD2 (6 bases). Germline CDR1 reads SGHRS; CDR2 reads YFSETQ. The V end was cut by 5 bases, the J end by 0 bases, with 9 bases between. The length of the CDR3 is 14 residues. The CDR3 nucleotides are TGCGCCAGCAGACTAGCCAGCTCCTACAATGAGCAGTTCTTC. This translates into CASRLASSYNEQFF.